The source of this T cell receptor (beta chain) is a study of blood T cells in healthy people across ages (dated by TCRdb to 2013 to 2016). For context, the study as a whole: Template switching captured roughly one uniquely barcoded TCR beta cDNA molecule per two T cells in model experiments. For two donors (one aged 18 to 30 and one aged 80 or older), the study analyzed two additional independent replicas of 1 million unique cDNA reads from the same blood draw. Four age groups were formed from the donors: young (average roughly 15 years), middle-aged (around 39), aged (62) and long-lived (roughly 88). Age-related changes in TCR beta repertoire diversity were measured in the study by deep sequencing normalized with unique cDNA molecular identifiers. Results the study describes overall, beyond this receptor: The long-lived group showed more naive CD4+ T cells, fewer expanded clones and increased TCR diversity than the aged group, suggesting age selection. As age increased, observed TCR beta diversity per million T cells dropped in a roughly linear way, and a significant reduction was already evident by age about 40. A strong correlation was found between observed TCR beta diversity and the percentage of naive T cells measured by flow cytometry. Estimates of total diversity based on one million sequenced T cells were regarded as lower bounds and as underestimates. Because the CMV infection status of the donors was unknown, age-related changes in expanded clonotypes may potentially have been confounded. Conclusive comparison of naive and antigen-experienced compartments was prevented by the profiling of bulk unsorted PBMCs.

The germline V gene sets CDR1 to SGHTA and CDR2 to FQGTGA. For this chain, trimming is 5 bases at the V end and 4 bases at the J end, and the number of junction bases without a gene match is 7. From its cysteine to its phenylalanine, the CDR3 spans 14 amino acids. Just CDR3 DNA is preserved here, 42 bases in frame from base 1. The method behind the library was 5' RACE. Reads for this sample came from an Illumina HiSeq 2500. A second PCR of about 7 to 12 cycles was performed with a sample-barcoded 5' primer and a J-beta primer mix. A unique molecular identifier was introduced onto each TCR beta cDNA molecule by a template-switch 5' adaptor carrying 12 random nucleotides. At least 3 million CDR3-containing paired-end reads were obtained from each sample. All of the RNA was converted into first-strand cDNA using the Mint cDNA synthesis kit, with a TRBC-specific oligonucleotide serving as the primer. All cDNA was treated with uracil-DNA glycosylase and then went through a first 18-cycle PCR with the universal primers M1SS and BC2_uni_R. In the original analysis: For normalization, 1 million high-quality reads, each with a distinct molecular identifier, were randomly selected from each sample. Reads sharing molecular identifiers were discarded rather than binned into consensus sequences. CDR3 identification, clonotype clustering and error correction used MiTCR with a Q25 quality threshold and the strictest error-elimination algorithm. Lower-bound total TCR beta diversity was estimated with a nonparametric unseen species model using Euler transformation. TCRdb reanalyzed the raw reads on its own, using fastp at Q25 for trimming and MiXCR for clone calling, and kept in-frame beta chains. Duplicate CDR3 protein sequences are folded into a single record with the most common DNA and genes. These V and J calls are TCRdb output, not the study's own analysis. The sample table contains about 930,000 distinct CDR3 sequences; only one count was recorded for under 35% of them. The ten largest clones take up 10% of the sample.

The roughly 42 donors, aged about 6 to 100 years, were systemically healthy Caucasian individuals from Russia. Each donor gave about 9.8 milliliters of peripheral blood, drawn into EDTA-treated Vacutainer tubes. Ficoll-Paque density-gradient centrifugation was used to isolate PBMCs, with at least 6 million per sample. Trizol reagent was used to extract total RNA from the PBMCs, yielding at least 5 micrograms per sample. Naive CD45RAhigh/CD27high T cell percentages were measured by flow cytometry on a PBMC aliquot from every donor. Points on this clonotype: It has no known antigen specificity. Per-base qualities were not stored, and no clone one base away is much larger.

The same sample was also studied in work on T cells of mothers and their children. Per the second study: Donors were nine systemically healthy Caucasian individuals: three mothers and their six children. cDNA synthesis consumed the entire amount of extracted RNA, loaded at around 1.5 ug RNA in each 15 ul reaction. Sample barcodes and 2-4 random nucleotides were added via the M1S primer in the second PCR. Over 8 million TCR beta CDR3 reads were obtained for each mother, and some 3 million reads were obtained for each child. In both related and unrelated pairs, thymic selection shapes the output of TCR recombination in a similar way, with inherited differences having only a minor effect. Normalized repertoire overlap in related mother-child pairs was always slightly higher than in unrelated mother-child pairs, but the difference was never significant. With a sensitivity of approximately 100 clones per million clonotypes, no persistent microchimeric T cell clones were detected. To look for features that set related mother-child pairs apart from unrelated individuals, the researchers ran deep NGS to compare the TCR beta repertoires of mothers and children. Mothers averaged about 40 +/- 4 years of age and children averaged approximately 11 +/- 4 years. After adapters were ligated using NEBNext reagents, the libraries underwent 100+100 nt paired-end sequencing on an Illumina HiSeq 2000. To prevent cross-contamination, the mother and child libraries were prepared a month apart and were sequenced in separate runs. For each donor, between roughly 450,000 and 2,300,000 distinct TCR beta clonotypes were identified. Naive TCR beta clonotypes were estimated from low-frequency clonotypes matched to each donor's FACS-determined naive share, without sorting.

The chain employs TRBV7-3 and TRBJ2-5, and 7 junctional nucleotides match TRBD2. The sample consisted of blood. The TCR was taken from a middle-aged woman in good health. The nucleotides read TGTGCCAGCAGCCAATCAGGGAGGGGAGAGACCCAGTACTTC. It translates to CASSQSGRGETQYF.